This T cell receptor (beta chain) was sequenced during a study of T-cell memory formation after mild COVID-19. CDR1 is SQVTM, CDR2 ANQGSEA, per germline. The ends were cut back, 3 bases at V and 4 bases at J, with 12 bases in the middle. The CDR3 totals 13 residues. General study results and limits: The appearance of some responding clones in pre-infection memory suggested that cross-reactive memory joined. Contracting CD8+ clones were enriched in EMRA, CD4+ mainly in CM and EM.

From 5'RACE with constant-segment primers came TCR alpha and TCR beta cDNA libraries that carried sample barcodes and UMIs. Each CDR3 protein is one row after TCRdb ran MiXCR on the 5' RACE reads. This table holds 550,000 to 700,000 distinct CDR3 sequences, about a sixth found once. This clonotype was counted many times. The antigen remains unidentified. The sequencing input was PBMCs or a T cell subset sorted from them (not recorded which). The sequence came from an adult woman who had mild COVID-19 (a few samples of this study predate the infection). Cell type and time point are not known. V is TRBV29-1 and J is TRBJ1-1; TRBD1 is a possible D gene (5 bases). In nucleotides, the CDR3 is TGCAGCGTTGACGGGGGGAGGATCACTGAAGCTTTCTTT. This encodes CSVDGGRITEAFF. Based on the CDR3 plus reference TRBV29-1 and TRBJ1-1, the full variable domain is SAVISQKPSRDICQRGTSLTIQCQVDSQVTMMFWYRQQPGQSLTLIATANQGSEATYESGFVIDKFPISRPNLTFSTLTVSNMSPEDSSIYLCSVDGGRITEAFFGQGTRLTVV.